A selection of T cell receptor beta chains follows, all from one sample in a study of blood T cell repertoires in COVID-19. The repertoire was sequenced with immunoSEQ multiplex PCR; TCRdb's copy has only in-frame clones and lacks some. The data show 150,000 to 200,000 clones, with around nine tenths seen just once and over 3.5% held by the top ten. Source material: peripheral blood. These receptors were taken from a man younger than 35 with active or convalescent COVID-19. Both conserved end residues are part of each CDR3. The order of the fields is V gene, D gene, clone size, J gene, CDR3 DNA, CDR3 protein. The D gene is left open where the match is weak. Not every row has a clone size; where given, it reads once, few, many or a size class.

V gene: TRBV30; D gene: NA; clone size: NA; J gene: TRBJ1-4; CDR3 DNA: TGTGCCTGGAGTATGCAGGGCGAAAAACTGTTTTTT; CDR3 protein: CAWSMQGEKLFF
V gene: TRBV28; D gene: TRBD2; clone size: NA; J gene: TRBJ2-1; CDR3 DNA: TGTGCCAGCAGTTTCACACTAGCGGGGGGGCAAAATGAGCAGTTCTTC; CDR3 protein: CASSFTLAGGQNEQFF
V gene: TRBV2; D gene: NA; clone size: NA; J gene: TRBJ2-5; CDR3 DNA: TGTGCCAGCAGCATACTAGGAGTCGAGACCCAGTACTTC; CDR3 protein: CASSILGVETQYF
V gene: TRBV7-9; D gene: TRBD2; clone size: NA; J gene: TRBJ2-3; CDR3 DNA: TGTGCCAGCAGTAATTTAGCGGGACACACAGATACGCAGTATTTT; CDR3 protein: CASSNLAGHTDTQYF
V gene: TRBV15; D gene: TRBD1; clone size: few; J gene: TRBJ1-5; CDR3 DNA: TGTGCCACCAGCAGACCATCGGGGGGACGGACAGGGAATCAGCCCCAGCATTTT; CDR3 protein: CATSRPSGGRTGNQPQHF
V gene: TRBV12-3/TRBV12-4; D gene: NA; clone size: NA; J gene: TRBJ1-1; CDR3 DNA: TGTGCCAGCAGAGGACAGTTACAGGCTGAAGCTTTCTTT; CDR3 protein: CASRGQLQAEAFF
V gene: TRBV6-6; D gene: TRBD1; clone size: NA; J gene: TRBJ2-7; CDR3 DNA: TGTGCCAGCAGTCGATCCGATTCCGGGACAGGGGACTCCTACGAGCAGTACTTC; CDR3 protein: CASSRSDSGTGDSYEQYF
V gene: TRBV9; D gene: TRBD1; clone size: once; J gene: TRBJ1-4; CDR3 DNA: TGTGCCAGCAGTCGAGGACAGGGGGATAATGAAAAACTGTTTTTT; CDR3 protein: CASSRGQGDNEKLFF
V gene: TRBV3-1/TRBV3-2; D gene: TRBD1; clone size: NA; J gene: TRBJ1-1; CDR3 DNA: TGTGCCAGCAGCCGGTATCCTGACAGGGTCGACACTGAAGCTTTCTTT; CDR3 protein: CASSRYPDRVDTEAFF
V gene: TRBV30; D gene: NA; clone size: NA; J gene: TRBJ2-5; CDR3 DNA: TGTGCCTGGAGACCTAGGTGGGACCAAGAGACCCAGTACTTC; CDR3 protein: CAWRPRWDQETQYF
V gene: TRBV3-1/TRBV3-2; D gene: TRBD2; clone size: NA; J gene: TRBJ2-7; CDR3 DNA: TGTGCCAGCAGCCACGGGACTAGCGGGATCTACGAGCAGTACTTC; CDR3 protein: CASSHGTSGIYEQYF
V gene: TRBV6-5; D gene: NA; clone size: NA; J gene: TRBJ2-1; CDR3 DNA: TGTGCCAGCAGCCACCTGGCAGGGGATTACAATGAGCAGTTCTTC; CDR3 protein: CASSHLAGDYNEQFF
V gene: TRBV19; D gene: NA; clone size: NA; J gene: TRBJ1-1; CDR3 DNA: TGTGCCAGTAGCCCCAAACAGGGCGGTGAAGCTTTCTTT; CDR3 protein: CASSPKQGGEAFF
V gene: TRBV10-1; D gene: NA; clone size: NA; J gene: TRBJ1-2; CDR3 DNA: TGCGCCAGCAGTGGGTACAGGTATGGCTACACCTTC; CDR3 protein: CASSGYRYGYTF
V gene: TRBV24-1; D gene: NA; clone size: few; J gene: TRBJ2-7; CDR3 DNA: TGTGCCACCAGTGATTTGAGCAGGGACGAGCAGTACTTC; CDR3 protein: CATSDLSRDEQYF
V gene: TRBV24-1; D gene: NA; clone size: NA; J gene: TRBJ2-2; CDR3 DNA: TGTGCCACCAGTGATTTGCTGGAGGGAATCGGGGAGCTGTTTTTT; CDR3 protein: CATSDLLEGIGELFF
V gene: TRBV4-3; D gene: NA; clone size: once; J gene: TRBJ1-1; CDR3 DNA: TGCGCCAGCAGCCAAGGGGACCGCCGGGGGACTGAAGCTTTCTTT; CDR3 protein: CASSQGDRRGTEAFF
V gene: TRBV29-1; D gene: TRBD1; clone size: NA; J gene: TRBJ1-1; CDR3 DNA: TGCAGCGTTGAACGAGCGGCAGGGGGCACTGAAGCTTTCTTT; CDR3 protein: CSVERAAGGTEAFF
V gene: TRBV10-3; D gene: NA; clone size: NA; J gene: TRBJ2-2; CDR3 DNA: TGTGCCATCAGTGGGGGGGAGAACACCGGGGAGCTGTTTTTT; CDR3 protein: CAISGGENTGELFF
V gene: TRBV7-9; D gene: NA; clone size: once; J gene: TRBJ1-1; CDR3 DNA: TGTGCCAGCAGGCGGGGGCCCCACACTGAAGCTTTCTTT; CDR3 protein: CASRRGPHTEAFF
V gene: TRBV28; D gene: TRBD1; clone size: few; J gene: TRBJ1-2; CDR3 DNA: TGTGCCAGCAGTTTCAGGGACAGCTATGGCTACACCTTC; CDR3 protein: CASSFRDSYGYTF
V gene: TRBV30; D gene: NA; clone size: NA; J gene: TRBJ2-7; CDR3 DNA: TGTGCCTGGAGTAAGGGTCTAGCGAGGTACGAGCAGTACTTC; CDR3 protein: CAWSKGLARYEQYF
V gene: TRBV3-1/TRBV3-2; D gene: NA; clone size: NA; J gene: TRBJ2-3; CDR3 DNA: TGTGCCAGCAGCCACGGAGGGCGTCGGCTCACAGATACGCAGTATTTT; CDR3 protein: CASSHGGRRLTDTQYF
V gene: TRBV24-1; D gene: NA; clone size: NA; J gene: TRBJ1-5; CDR3 DNA: TGTGCCACCAGTGACATGACAGACAATCAGCCCCAGCATTTT; CDR3 protein: CATSDMTDNQPQHF
V gene: TRBV7-3; D gene: NA; clone size: once; J gene: TRBJ1-2; CDR3 DNA: TGTGCCAGCAGCTACCTCCCAGGTCCTCAGTATGGCTACACCTTC; CDR3 protein: CASSYLPGPQYGYTF
V gene: TRBV2; D gene: NA; clone size: NA; J gene: TRBJ1-5; CDR3 DNA: TGTGCCAGCACTCGTGAGGGATCTGGTCCCCCGCATTTT; CDR3 protein: CASTREGSGPPHF
V gene: TRBV3-1/TRBV3-2; D gene: NA; clone size: NA; J gene: TRBJ2-5; CDR3 DNA: TGTGCCAGCAGCCGTTTAGGACAGCGTACTCAAGAGACCCAGTACTTC; CDR3 protein: CASSRLGQRTQETQYF
V gene: TRBV7-3; D gene: NA; clone size: NA; J gene: TRBJ1-2; CDR3 DNA: TGTGCCAGCAGCTTACTACCCCAATTAGGGGGTGGGGACATATATGGCTACACCTTC; CDR3 protein: CASSLLPQLGGGDIYGYTF
V gene: TRBV25-1; D gene: NA; clone size: NA; J gene: TRBJ2-3; CDR3 DNA: TGTGCCAGCATCCCGGGTCGAGGCCCCACAGATACGCAGTATTTT; CDR3 protein: CASIPGRGPTDTQYF
V gene: TRBV5-1; D gene: NA; clone size: NA; J gene: TRBJ2-2; CDR3 DNA: TGCGCCAGCAGCTTTAGGGAGGCCAACACCGGGGAGCTGTTTTTT; CDR3 protein: CASSFREANTGELFF
V gene: TRBV7-2; D gene: TRBD1; clone size: NA; J gene: TRBJ1-2; CDR3 DNA: TGTGCCAGCAGCTTAGATAGCGGGACAGGGAGTGGCTACACCTTC; CDR3 protein: CASSLDSGTGSGYTF
V gene: TRBV15; D gene: NA; clone size: NA; J gene: TRBJ1-2; CDR3 DNA: TGTGCCACCACCTCCGGAGGGCTCTATGGCTACACCTTC; CDR3 protein: CATTSGGLYGYTF
V gene: TRBV24-1; D gene: TRBD1; clone size: NA; J gene: TRBJ1-4; CDR3 DNA: TGTGCCACCAGTGCCGGTGACAGGGGGCGCCAGGATGAAAAACTGTTTTTT; CDR3 protein: CATSAGDRGRQDEKLFF
V gene: TRBV19; D gene: NA; clone size: NA; J gene: TRBJ1-1; CDR3 DNA: TGTGCCAGTAGTATGGGGGAGGGTTGGACTGAAGCTTTCTTT; CDR3 protein: CASSMGEGWTEAFF
V gene: TRBV4-1; D gene: TRBD1; clone size: NA; J gene: TRBJ1-4; CDR3 DNA: TGCGCCAGCAGCCAGCCCGACAGGGGGCAACGCGAAAAACTGTTTTTT; CDR3 protein: CASSQPDRGQREKLFF
V gene: TRBV7-2; D gene: TRBD2; clone size: NA; J gene: TRBJ2-1; CDR3 DNA: TGTGCCAGCAGCCCTGGGGGGGATCTCAATGAGCAGTTCTTC; CDR3 protein: CASSPGGDLNEQFF
V gene: TRBV2; D gene: NA; clone size: NA; J gene: TRBJ1-2; CDR3 DNA: TGTGCCAGCGGAAGGAGGGACGCCCAACGTCTTGGCTACACCTTC; CDR3 protein: CASGRRDAQRLGYTF
V gene: TRBV2; D gene: NA; clone size: NA; J gene: TRBJ1-3; CDR3 DNA: TGTGCCAGCAGCTTAATAGCTGGAAACACCATATATTTT; CDR3 protein: CASSLIAGNTIYF
V gene: TRBV9; D gene: NA; clone size: few; J gene: TRBJ2-3; CDR3 DNA: TGTGCCAGCAGCGTCGGTTCGCCAGATACGCAGTATTTT; CDR3 protein: CASSVGSPDTQYF
V gene: TRBV30; D gene: NA; clone size: NA; J gene: TRBJ2-2; CDR3 DNA: TGTGCCTGGAGTTTACCAGGGGGGACCGGGGAGCTGTTTTTT; CDR3 protein: CAWSLPGGTGELFF
V gene: TRBV19; D gene: TRBD1; clone size: NA; J gene: TRBJ1-6; CDR3 DNA: TGTGCCAGCCTCTCGACGGGGACAGGGGATTCCTCACCCCTCCACTTT; CDR3 protein: CASLSTGTGDSSPLHF
V gene: TRBV7-9; D gene: TRBD1; clone size: NA; J gene: TRBJ1-1; CDR3 DNA: TGTGCCAGCAGCTTTGCCGGGACAGGGGCTGGAGCTTTCTTT; CDR3 protein: CASSFAGTGAGAFF
V gene: TRBV13; D gene: TRBD2; clone size: NA; J gene: TRBJ2-2; CDR3 DNA: TGTGCCAGCAGCTACGTACTAGCGGGCTCGAACACCGGGGAGCTGTTTTTT; CDR3 protein: CASSYVLAGSNTGELFF
V gene: TRBV27; D gene: TRBD2; clone size: NA; J gene: TRBJ2-1; CDR3 DNA: TGTGCCAGCAGTCTACGGGCTAGCGGGGGCAACAATGAGCAGTTCTTC; CDR3 protein: CASSLRASGGNNEQFF
V gene: TRBV13; D gene: TRBD1; clone size: NA; J gene: TRBJ1-3; CDR3 DNA: TGTGCCAGCAGCACCCGGGACAGGGGGTTATTTGGAAACACCATATATTTT; CDR3 protein: CASSTRDRGLFGNTIYF